Here is one T cell receptor beta chain with its context. What it binds is unknown. TCRdb's table, derived via immunoSEQ multiplex PCR, lists solely in-frame clones and lacks some. This sample carries 40,000 to 60,000 clones, approximately 80% of them seen once, and the ten largest clones take approximately 6.8%. This CDR3 spans 15 amino acids. Germline V gene lookup returns CDR1 SGHRS and CDR2 YFSETQ. V lost 2 bases to trimming and J lost 5 bases, with 16 bases between them. Time point here: week 35, safety follow-up. In the vaccine, a single dose held 300 ug of the mutant IDH1 20-mer peptide, along with topical imiquimod. This sample was included in a study of a mutant IDH1 vaccine in newly diagnosed glioma. Across the whole study: Commencement of vaccination occurred 4-6 weeks following radiotherapy alone, or concurrently with temozolomide cycles.

This sequence joins TRBV5-1 and TRBJ2-5, with D perhaps matching TRBD1 (6 bases). Sequenced material: PBMCs, taken from a glioma patient whose treatment included an IDH1 peptide vaccine. This TCR was recovered from a man aged 35-49 years with glioma. The CDR3 here is CASSLQGRLGETQYF. CDR3 DNA sequence: TGCGCCAGCAGCTTACAGGGAAGGTTAGGGGAGACCCAGTACTTC.